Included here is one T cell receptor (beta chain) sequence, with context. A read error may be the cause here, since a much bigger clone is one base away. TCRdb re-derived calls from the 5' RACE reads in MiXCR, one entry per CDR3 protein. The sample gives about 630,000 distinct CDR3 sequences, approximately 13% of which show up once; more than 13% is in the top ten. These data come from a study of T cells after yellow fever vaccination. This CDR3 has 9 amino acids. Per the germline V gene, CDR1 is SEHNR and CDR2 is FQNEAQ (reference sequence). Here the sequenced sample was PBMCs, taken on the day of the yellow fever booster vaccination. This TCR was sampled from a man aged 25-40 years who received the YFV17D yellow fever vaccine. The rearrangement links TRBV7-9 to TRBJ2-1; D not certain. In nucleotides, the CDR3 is TGTGCCAACAGCTTAGGTACCGACTTC. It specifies CANSLGTDF.